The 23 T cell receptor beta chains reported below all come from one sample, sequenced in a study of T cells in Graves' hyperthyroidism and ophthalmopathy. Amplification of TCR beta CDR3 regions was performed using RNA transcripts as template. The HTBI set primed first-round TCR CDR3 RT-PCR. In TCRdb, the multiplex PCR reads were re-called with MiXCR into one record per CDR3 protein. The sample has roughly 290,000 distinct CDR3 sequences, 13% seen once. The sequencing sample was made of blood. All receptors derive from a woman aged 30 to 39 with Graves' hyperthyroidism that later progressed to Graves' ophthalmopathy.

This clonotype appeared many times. CDR3 residues: CSARDRESSRVNEQFF. As DNA, the CDR3 is TGCAGTGCTAGAGATCGTGAGTCAAGTCGAGTCAATGAGCAGTTCTTC. The J gene is TRBJ2-1, the V gene TRBV20-1, with D uncertain. V was shortened by 0 bases and J by 6 bases, with 18 bases between the two germline ends. This CDR3 has 16 amino acids. Germline-derived CDR1 and CDR2 are DFQATT and SNEGSKA (reference sequence).

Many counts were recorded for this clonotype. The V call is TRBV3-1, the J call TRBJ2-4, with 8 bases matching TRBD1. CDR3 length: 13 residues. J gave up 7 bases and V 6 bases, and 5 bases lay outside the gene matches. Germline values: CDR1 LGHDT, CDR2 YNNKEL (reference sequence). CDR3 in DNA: TGTGCCAGCAGTCGGGGACAGGCGAACATTCAGTACTTC. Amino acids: CASSRGQANIQYF.

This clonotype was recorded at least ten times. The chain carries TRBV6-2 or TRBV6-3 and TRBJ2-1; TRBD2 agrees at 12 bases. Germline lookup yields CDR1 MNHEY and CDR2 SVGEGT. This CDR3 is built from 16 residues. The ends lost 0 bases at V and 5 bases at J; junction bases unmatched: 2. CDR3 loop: CASSYSRLAGDNEQFF. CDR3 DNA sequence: TGTGCCAGCAGTTACTCTAGACTAGCGGGGGACAATGAGCAGTTCTTC.

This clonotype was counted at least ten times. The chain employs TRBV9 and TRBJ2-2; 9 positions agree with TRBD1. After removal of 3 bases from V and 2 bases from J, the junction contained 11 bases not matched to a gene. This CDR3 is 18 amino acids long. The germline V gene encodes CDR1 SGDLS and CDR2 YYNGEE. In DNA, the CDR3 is TGTGCCAGCAGCGACACATCCGGGACAGGGTTTAACACCGGGGAGCTGTTTTTT. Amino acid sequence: CASSDTSGTGFNTGELFF.

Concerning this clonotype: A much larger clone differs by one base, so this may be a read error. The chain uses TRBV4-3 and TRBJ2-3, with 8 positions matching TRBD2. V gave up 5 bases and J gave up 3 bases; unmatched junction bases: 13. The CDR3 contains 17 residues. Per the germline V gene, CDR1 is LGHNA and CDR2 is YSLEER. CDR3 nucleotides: TGCGCCAGCAGCGCCCTGGCTAGCGGGCCGAAAACAGATACGCAGTATTTT. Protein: CASSALASGPKTDTQYF.

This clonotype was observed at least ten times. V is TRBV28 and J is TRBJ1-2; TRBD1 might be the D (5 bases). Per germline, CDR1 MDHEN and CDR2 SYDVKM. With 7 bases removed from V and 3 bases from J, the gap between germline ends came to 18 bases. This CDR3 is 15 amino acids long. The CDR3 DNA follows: TGTGCCAGCAATGGCCCGACGGCGGGGGACTATGGCTACACCTTC. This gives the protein CASNGPTAGDYGYTF.

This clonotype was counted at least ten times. CDR3 in DNA: TGTGCCAGTGAGCAAGGGACAGCGAACACCGGGGAGCTGTTTTTT. This encodes CASEQGTANTGELFF. The chain recombines TRBV28 with TRBJ2-2; 7 bases match TRBD1. The CDR3 totals 15 residues. V was pared by 9 bases and J by 0 bases, with 7 bases of the junction left unmatched. Per the germline V gene, CDR1 is MDHEN and CDR2 is SYDVKM.

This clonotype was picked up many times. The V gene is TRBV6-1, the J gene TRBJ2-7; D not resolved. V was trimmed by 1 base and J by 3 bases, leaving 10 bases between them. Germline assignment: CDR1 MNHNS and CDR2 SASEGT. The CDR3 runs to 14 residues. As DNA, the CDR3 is TGTGCCAGCAGTGAAGAAATTGCCTACTACGAGCAGTACTTC. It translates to CASSEEIAYYEQYF.

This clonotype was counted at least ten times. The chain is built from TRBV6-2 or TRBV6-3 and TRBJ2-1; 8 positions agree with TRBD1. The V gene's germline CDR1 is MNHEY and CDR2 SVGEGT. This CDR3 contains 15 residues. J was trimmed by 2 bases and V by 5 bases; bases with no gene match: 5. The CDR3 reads CASSHTGGTYNEQFF. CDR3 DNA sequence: TGTGCCAGCAGTCACACAGGGGGTACCTACAATGAGCAGTTCTTC.

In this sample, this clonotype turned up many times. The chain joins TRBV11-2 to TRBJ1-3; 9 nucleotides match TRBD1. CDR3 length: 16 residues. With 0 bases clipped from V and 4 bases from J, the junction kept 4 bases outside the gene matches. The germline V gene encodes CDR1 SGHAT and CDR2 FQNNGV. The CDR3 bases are TGTGCCAGCAGCTTAGATCTGACAGGGGGAGGAAACACCATATATTTT. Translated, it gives CASSLDLTGGGNTIYF.

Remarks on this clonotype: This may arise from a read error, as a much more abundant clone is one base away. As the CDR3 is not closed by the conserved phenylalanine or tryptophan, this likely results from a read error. CDR3 in amino acids: CASSQGYSNQPQHS. In DNA, the CDR3 is TGTGCCAGCAGCCAGGGGTATAGCAATCAGCCCCAGCATTCT. The V call is TRBV6-1, the J call TRBJ1-5; perhaps TRBD1 as D (6 bases). The CDR3 loop spans 14 amino acids. V was pared by 6 bases and J by 0 bases, with 9 bases between. Germline V CDR1 and CDR2: MNHNS, SASEGT.

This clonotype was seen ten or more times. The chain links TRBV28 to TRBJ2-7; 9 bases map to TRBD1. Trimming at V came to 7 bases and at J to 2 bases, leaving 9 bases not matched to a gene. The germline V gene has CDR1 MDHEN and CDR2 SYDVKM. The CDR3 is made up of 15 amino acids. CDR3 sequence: CASTLRDRVPYEQYF. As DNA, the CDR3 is TGTGCCAGCACACTCCGGGACAGGGTCCCCTACGAGCAGTACTTC. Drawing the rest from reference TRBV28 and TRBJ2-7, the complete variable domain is DVKVTQSSRYLVKRTGEKVFLECVQDMDHENMFWYRQDPGLGLRLIYFSYDVKMKEKGDIPEGYSVSREKKERFSLILESASTNQTSMYLCASTLRDRVPYEQYFGPGTRLTVT.

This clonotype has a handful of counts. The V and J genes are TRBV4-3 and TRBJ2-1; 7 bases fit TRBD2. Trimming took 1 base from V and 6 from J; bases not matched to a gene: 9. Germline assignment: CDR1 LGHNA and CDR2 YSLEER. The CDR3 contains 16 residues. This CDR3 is CASSQAPAGYVNEQFF. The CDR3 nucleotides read TGCGCCAGCAGCCAAGCCCCAGCGGGATATGTCAATGAGCAGTTCTTC.

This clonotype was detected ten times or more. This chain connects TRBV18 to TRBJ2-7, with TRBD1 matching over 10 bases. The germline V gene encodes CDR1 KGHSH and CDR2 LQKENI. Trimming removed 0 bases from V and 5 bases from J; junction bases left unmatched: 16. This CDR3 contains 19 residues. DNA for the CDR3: TGTGCCAGCTCACCACCCCCGGGAGCTGACAGGGGGCTGGTCCACGAGCAGTACTTC. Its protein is CASSPPPGADRGLVHEQYF.

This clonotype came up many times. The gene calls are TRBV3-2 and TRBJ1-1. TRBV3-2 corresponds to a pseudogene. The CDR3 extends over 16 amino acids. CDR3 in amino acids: CASSQERAGLNTEAFF. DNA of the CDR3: TGTGCCAGCAGCCAAGAAAGGGCCGGGCTGAACACTGAAGCTTTCTTT.

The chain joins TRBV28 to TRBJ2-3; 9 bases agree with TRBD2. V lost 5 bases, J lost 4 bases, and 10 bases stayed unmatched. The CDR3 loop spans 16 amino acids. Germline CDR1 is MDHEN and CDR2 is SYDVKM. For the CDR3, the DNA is TGTGCCAGCAGTGGGATAGCGGGGGAGCGGGCAGATACGCAGTATTTT. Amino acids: CASSGIAGERADTQYF.

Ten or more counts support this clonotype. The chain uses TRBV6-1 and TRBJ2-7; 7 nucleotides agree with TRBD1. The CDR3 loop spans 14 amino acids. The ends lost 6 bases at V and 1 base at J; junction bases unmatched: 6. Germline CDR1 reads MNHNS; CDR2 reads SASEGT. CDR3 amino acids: CASSGQQGSYEQYF. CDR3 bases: TGTGCCAGCAGCGGCCAACAGGGGTCCTACGAGCAGTACTTC.

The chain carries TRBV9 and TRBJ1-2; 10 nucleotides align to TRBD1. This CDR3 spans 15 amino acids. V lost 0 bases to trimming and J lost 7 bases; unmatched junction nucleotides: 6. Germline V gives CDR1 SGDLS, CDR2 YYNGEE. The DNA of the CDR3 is TGTGCCAGCAGCGTAGGGGACAGGGGTTCCATTGGCTACACCTTC. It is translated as CASSVGDRGSIGYTF.

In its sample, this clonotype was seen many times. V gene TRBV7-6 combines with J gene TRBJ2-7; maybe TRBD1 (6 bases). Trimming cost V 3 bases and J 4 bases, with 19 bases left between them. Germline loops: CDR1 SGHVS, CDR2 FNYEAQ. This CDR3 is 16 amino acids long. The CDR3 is CASSFAIGGELYEQYF. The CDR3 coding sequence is TGTGCCAGCAGCTTTGCAATAGGGGGAGAATTGTACGAGCAGTACTTC. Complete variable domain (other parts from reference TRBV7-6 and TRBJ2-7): GAGVSQSPRYKVTKRGQDVALRCDPISGHVSLYWYRQALGQGPEFLTYFNYEAQQDKSGLPNDRFSAERPEGSISTLTIQRTEQRDSAMYRCASSFAIGGELYEQYFGPGTRLTVT.

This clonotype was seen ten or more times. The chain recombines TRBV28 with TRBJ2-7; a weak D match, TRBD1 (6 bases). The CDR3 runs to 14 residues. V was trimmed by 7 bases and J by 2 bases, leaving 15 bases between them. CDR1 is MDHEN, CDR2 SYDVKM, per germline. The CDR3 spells CASTADRITYEQYF. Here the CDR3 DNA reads TGTGCCAGCACCGCGGACAGAATAACCTACGAGCAGTACTTC.

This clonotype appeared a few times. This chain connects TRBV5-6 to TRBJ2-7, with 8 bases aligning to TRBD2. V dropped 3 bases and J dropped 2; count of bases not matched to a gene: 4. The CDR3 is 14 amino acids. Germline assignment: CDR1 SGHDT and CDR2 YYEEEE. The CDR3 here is CASSSAGDPYEQYF. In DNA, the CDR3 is TGTGCCAGCAGCTCAGCGGGAGATCCCTACGAGCAGTACTTC.

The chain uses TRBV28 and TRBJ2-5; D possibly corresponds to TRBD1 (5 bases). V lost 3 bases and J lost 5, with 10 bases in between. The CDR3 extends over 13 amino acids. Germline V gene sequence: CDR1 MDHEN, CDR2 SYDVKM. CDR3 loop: CASSLTAQETQYF. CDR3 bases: TGTGCCAGCAGTTTGACAGCTCAGGAGACCCAGTACTTC.

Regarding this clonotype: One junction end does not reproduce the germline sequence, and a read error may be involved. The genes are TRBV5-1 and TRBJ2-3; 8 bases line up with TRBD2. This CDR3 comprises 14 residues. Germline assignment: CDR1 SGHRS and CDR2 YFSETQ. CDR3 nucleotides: TGCGTCAGCAGCTTGGGTGCTAGCGGGGATACGCAGTATTTT. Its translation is CVSSLGASGDTQYF.